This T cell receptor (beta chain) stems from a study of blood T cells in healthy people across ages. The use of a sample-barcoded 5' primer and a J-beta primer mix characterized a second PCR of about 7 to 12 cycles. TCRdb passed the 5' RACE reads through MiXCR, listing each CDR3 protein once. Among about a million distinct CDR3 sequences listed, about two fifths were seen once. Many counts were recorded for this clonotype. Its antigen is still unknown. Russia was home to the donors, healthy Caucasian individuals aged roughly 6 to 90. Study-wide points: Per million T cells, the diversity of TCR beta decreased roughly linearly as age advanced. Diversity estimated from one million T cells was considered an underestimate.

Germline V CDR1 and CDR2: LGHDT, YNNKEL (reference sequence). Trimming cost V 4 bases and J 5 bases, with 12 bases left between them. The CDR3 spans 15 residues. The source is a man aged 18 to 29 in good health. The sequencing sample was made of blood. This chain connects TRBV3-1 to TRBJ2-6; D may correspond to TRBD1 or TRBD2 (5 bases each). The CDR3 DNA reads TGTGCCAGCAGCCGGGACCGCCTCTGGGCCAACGTCCTGACTTTC. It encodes CASSRDRLWANVLTF. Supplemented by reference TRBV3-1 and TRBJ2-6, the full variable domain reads DTAVSQTPKYLVTQMGNDKSIKCEQNLGHDTMYWYKQDSKKFLKIMFSYNNKELIINETVPNRFSPKSPDKAHLNLHINSLELGDSAVYFCASSRDRLWANVLTFGAGSRLTVL.